Described below is a single T cell receptor (beta chain) sequence and its context. This sample is drawn from a study of CD8 T cells in Susac syndrome. RNA, at roughly 0.45 to 1 ug, was reverse transcribed with random hexamers. The amplification used immunoSEQ multiplex PCR on TCR beta CDR3; it spanned 54 Vbeta and 13 Jbeta. TCRdb itself ran the immunoSEQ multiplex PCR reads through MiXCR, one entry per CDR3 protein. The data show around 270,000 distinct CDR3 sequences, 65% to 90% seen once. Sequencing of TCR beta was undertaken in CD8+ and CD4+ T cells derived from blood. Relapsing-remitting disease, either stable or active, was present in the treatment-naive patients who were the multiple sclerosis controls. Bulk CD8+ and CD4+ cells came from magnetic negative isolation; CD8+ TEMRA by FACS. Trimming left V 4 bases short and J 6 bases short, with 12 bases between. The CDR3 has 13 residues. Germline-derived CDR1 and CDR2 are LNHDA and SQIVND (reference sequence).

Input material: CD8+ T cells from PBMCs. This rearrangement joins TRBV19 to TRBJ1-1; possible D gene TRBD1, 6 bases. The TCR originated in a human donor with multiple sclerosis. This CDR3 reads CASSTWTESEAFF. The CDR3 DNA reads TGTGCCAGTAGTACCTGGACAGAGTCTGAAGCTTTCTTT.